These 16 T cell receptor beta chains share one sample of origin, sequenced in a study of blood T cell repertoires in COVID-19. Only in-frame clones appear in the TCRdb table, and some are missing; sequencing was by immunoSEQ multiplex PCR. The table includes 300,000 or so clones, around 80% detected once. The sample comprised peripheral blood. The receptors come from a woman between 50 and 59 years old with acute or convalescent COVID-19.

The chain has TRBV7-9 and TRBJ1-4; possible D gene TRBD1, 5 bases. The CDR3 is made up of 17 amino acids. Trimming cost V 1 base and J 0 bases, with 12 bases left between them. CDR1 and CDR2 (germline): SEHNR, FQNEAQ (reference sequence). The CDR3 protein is CASSLGVGGTTNEKLFF. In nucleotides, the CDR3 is TGTGCCAGCAGCTTAGGTGTCGGGGGAACAACTAATGAAAAACTGTTTTTT.

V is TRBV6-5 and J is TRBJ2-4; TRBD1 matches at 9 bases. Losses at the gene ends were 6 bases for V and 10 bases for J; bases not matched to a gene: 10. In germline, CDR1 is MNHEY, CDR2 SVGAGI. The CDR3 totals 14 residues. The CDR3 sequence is CASRGGTGREIQYF. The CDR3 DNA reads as TGTGCCAGCAGGGGGGGGACAGGGAGAGAAATTCAGTACTTC.

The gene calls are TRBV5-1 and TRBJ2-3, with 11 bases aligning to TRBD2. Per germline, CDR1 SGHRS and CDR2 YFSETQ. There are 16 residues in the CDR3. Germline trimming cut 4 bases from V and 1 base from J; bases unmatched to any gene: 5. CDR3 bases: TGCGCCAGCAGCAGCTCACTAGCGGGGGGCACAGATACGCAGTATTTT. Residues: CASSSSLAGGTDTQYF. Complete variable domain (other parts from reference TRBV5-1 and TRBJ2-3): KAGVTQTPRYLIKTRGQQVTLSCSPISGHRSVSWYQQTPGQGLQFLFEYFSETQRNKGNFPGRFSGRQFSNSRSEMNVSTLELGDSALYLCASSSSLAGGTDTQYFGPGTRLTVL.

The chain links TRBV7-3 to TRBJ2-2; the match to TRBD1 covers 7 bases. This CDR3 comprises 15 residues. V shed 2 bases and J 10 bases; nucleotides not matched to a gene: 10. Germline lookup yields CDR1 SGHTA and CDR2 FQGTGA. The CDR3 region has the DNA TGTGCCAGCAGCTTACAGGGGGAAGAGAATGAGGAGCTGTTTTTT. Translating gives CASSLQGEENEELFF.

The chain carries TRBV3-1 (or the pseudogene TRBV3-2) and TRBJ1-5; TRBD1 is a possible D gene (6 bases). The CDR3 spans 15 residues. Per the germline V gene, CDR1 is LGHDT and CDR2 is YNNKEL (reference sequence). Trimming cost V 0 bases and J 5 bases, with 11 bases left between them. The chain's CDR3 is CASSQDPGVDQPQHF. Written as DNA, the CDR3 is TGTGCCAGCAGCCAAGACCCAGGGGTGGATCAGCCCCAGCATTTT.

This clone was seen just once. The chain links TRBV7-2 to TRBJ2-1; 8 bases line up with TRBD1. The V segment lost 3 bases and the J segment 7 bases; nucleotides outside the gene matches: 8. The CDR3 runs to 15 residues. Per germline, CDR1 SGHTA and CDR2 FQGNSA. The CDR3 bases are TGTGCCAGCAGCTTGGTCGACAGGGGTGGGAATGAGCAGTTCTTC. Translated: CASSLVDRGGNEQFF.

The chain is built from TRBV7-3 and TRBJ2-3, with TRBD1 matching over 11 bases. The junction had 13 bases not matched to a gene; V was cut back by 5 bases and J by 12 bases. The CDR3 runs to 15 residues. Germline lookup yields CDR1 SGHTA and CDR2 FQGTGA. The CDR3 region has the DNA TGTGCCAGCAGCACCGGGACAGGGGGATCACCCTCCCAGTATTTT. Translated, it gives CASSTGTGGSPSQYF.

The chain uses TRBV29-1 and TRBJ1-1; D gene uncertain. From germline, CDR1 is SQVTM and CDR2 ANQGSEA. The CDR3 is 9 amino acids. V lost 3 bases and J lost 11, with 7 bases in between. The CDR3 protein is CSVDTPAFF. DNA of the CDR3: TGCAGCGTTGACACACCGGCTTTCTTT. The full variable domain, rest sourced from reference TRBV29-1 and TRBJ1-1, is SAVISQKPSRDICQRGTSLTIQCQVDSQVTMMFWYRQQPGQSLTLIATANQGSEATYESGFVIDKFPISRPNLTFSTLTVSNMSPEDSSIYLCSVDTPAFFGQGTRLTVV.

The CDR3 is CASSIGAGRETQYF. The CDR3 DNA is TGTGCCAGTAGTATAGGGGCAGGGAGGGAGACCCAGTACTTC. The J gene is TRBJ2-5, the V gene TRBV19, with D perhaps matching TRBD2 (6 bases). The ends were cut back, 1 base at V and 5 bases at J, with 11 bases in the middle. This CDR3 is 14 amino acids long. Germline-derived CDR1 and CDR2 are LNHDA and SQIVND (reference sequence).

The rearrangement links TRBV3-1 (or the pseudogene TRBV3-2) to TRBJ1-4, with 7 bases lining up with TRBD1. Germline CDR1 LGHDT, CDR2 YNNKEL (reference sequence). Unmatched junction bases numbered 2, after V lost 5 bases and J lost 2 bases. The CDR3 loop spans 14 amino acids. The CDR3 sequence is CASSEDRTNEKLFF. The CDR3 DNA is TGTGCCAGCAGCGAGGACAGGACTAATGAAAAACTGTTTTTT.

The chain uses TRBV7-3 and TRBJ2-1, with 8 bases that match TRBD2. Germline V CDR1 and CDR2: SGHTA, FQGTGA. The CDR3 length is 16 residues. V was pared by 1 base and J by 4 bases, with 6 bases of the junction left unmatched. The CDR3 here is CASSLMASGPYNEQFF. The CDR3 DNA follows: TGTGCCAGCAGCTTAATGGCTAGCGGGCCTTACAATGAGCAGTTCTTC.

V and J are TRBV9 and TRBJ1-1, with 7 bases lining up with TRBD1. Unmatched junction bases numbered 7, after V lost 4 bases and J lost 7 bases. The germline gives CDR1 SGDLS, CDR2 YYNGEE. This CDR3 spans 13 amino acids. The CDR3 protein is CASSSTGIGEAFF. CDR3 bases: TGTGCCAGCAGCTCGACAGGGATCGGTGAAGCTTTCTTT.

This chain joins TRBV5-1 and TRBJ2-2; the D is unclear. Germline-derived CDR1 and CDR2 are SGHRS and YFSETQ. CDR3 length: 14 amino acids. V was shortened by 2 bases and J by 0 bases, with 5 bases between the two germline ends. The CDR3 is CASSFQANTGELFF. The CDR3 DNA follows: TGCGCCAGCAGCTTTCAGGCGAACACCGGGGAGCTGTTTTTT. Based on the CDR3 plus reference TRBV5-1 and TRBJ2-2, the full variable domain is KAGVTQTPRYLIKTRGQQVTLSCSPISGHRSVSWYQQTPGQGLQFLFEYFSETQRNKGNFPGRFSGRQFSNSRSEMNVSTLELGDSALYLCASSFQANTGELFFGEGSRLTVL.

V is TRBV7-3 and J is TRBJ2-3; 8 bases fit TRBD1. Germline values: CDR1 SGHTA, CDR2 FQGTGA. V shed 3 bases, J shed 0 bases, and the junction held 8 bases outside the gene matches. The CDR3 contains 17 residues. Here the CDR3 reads CASSFRQGSPSTDTQYF. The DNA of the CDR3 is TGTGCCAGCAGCTTTAGACAGGGGTCTCCTAGCACAGATACGCAGTATTTT.

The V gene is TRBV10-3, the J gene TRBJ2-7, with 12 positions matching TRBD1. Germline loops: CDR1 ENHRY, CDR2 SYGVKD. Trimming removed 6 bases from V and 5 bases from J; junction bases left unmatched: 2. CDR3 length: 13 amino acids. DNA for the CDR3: TGTGCCATCAGGGGACAGGGGGCGGACGAGCAGTACGTC. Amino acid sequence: CAIRGQGADEQYV.

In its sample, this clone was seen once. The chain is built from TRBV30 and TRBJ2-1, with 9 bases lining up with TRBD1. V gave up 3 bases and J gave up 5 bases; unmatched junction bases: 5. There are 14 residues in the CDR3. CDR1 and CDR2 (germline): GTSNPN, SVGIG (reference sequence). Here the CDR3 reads CAWSRDRDNNEQFF. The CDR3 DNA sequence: TGTGCCTGGAGCCGGGACAGGGATAACAATGAGCAGTTCTTC. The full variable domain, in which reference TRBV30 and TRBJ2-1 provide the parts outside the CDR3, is SQTIHQWPATLVQPVGSPLSLECTVEGTSNPNLYWYRQAAGRGLQLLFYSVGIGQISSEVPQNLSASRPQDRQFILSSKKLLLSDSGFYLCAWSRDRDNNEQFFGPGTRLTVL.